This record looks at one T cell receptor (beta chain) sequence and its context. The antigen remains undetermined. Here immunoSEQ multiplex PCR was the method, and the copy in TCRdb shows in-frame clones only, minus some. The sample records 2.3 million or so clones, more than 80% being singletons. This record comes from a study of shared clonotypes between healthy human individuals. As for the study in general: CD8 memory received one plate per donor, CD8 naive two, CD4 memory three and CD4 naive three. Broader study findings: Incompleteness in sorted-subset sequencing, despite large depth, was shown by rarefaction. Across subsets, estimated richness was generally greater for naive than for memory populations.

CDR3 length: 14 residues. Per the germline V gene, CDR1 is SQVTM and CDR2 is ANQGSEA. Unmatched junction bases numbered 13, after V lost 7 bases and J lost 8 bases. This receptor was identified in a man aged 18 to 35 in good health. Some clones in this sample may be carry-over from other donors' samples. The chain joins TRBV29-1 to TRBJ2-1; 8 nucleotides line up with TRBD2. Sequenced material: naive CD4+ T cells from PBMCs. Subset defined: CD45RA+ positively selected. The CDR3 DNA reads TGCAGCGCAAACACGGGAGGGATTGGGGATGAGCAGTTCTTC. It encodes CSANTGGIGDEQFF.